These T cell receptor beta chains were read from a single sample in a study of cytomegalovirus exposure and HLA in healthy donors. Using immunoSEQ multiplex PCR, the repertoire was profiled, and TCRdb retains in-frame clones only, with some absent. The table lists roughly 150,000 clones, around 80% of them singletons, with about 1.4% in the top ten. The sequencing sample was made of PBMCs. The receptors shown here come from a girl aged 5-17 years in good health and CMV-seropositive. The CDR3 runs from the conserved cysteine through the conserved F or W. The D gene is left open where the match is weak. Size tells how often a clone was seen (once, few, many) or the class of an expanded clone, and some rows leave it out.

CDR3 length: 16
V gene: TRBV11-3
clone size: NA
J gene: TRBJ2-3
D gene: NA
CDR3 protein: CASSFPRGTHTDTQYF
CDR3 DNA: TGTGCCAGCAGCTTCCCTAGGGGCACACACACAGATACGCAGTATTTT

CDR3 length: 13
V gene: TRBV7-6
clone size: NA
J gene: TRBJ1-1
D gene: NA
CDR3 protein: CASSFSLNTEAFF
CDR3 DNA: TGTGCCAGCAGCTTTTCTCTGAACACTGAAGCTTTCTTT

CDR3 length: 12
V gene: TRBV15
clone size: once
J gene: TRBJ1-2
D gene: NA
CDR3 protein: CANSQGFDGYTF
CDR3 DNA: TGTGCCAACAGCCAGGGGTTCGATGGCTACACCTTC

CDR3 length: 15
V gene: TRBV11-2
clone size: NA
J gene: TRBJ2-1
D gene: NA
CDR3 protein: CASSLVASSYNEQFF
CDR3 DNA: TGTGCCAGCAGCTTAGTAGCGAGCTCCTACAATGAGCAGTTCTTC

CDR3 length: 13
V gene: TRBV29-1
clone size: NA
J gene: TRBJ2-1
D gene: NA
CDR3 protein: CSVEGRELDEQFF
CDR3 DNA: TGCAGCGTTGAGGGCAGGGAATTGGACGAGCAGTTCTTC

CDR3 length: 17
V gene: TRBV28
clone size: NA
J gene: TRBJ2-4
D gene: NA
CDR3 protein: CASTPVAGLRAKNIQYF
CDR3 DNA: TGTGCCAGCACCCCCGTTGCTGGTTTGAGGGCCAAAAACATTCAGTACTTC

CDR3 length: 16
V gene: TRBV18
clone size: once
J gene: TRBJ1-2
D gene: TRBD1
CDR3 protein: CASSRMTGTGGSGYTF
CDR3 DNA: TGTGCCAGCTCACGCATGACCGGGACAGGGGGCTCCGGCTACACCTTC

CDR3 length: 15
V gene: TRBV27
clone size: once
J gene: TRBJ1-5
D gene: NA
CDR3 protein: CASSEDTAANQPQHF
CDR3 DNA: TGTGCCAGCAGCGAGGACACTGCGGCGAATCAGCCCCAGCATTTT

CDR3 length: 16
V gene: TRBV9
clone size: NA
J gene: TRBJ2-1
D gene: NA
CDR3 protein: CASSVDASSDYNEQFF
CDR3 DNA: TGTGCCAGCAGCGTAGACGCGTCCTCCGACTACAATGAGCAGTTCTTC

CDR3 length: 13
V gene: TRBV5-6
clone size: NA
J gene: TRBJ1-2
D gene: TRBD1
CDR3 protein: CASSLMGQEIYTF
CDR3 DNA: TGTGCCAGCAGCTTGATGGGACAGGAGATCTACACCTTC

CDR3 length: 16
V gene: TRBV28
clone size: once
J gene: TRBJ2-7
D gene: TRBD1
CDR3 protein: CASSLTGQGGFYEQYF
CDR3 DNA: TGTGCCAGCAGTTTGACGGGACAGGGGGGTTTCTACGAGCAGTACTTC

CDR3 length: 15
V gene: TRBV2
clone size: NA
J gene: TRBJ2-1
D gene: TRBD2
CDR3 protein: CATVPSGSSYNEQFF
CDR3 DNA: TGTGCCACGGTGCCTAGCGGAAGCTCCTACAATGAGCAGTTCTTC

CDR3 length: 15
V gene: TRBV5-6
clone size: NA
J gene: TRBJ1-5
D gene: NA
CDR3 protein: CASSLAQGLGQPQHF
CDR3 DNA: TGTGCCAGCAGCTTGGCACAGGGCCTTGGTCAGCCCCAGCATTTT

CDR3 length: 16
V gene: TRBV9
clone size: few
J gene: TRBJ2-5
D gene: NA
CDR3 protein: CASSPPGQTLEETQYF
CDR3 DNA: TGTGCCAGCAGCCCCCCAGGACAGACCTTAGAAGAGACCCAGTACTTC

CDR3 length: 14
V gene: TRBV27
clone size: NA
J gene: TRBJ1-1
D gene: TRBD1
CDR3 protein: CASVKTGYNTEAFF
CDR3 DNA: TGTGCCAGCGTAAAGACAGGGTACAACACTGAAGCTTTCTTT

CDR3 length: 16
V gene: TRBV6-6
clone size: NA
J gene: TRBJ1-1
D gene: TRBD1
CDR3 protein: CATDAKRQGLNTEAFF
CDR3 DNA: TGTGCCACCGACGCTAAACGACAGGGCCTGAACACTGAAGCTTTCTTT

CDR3 length: 13
V gene: TRBV11-3
clone size: NA
J gene: TRBJ1-1
D gene: NA
CDR3 protein: CASSLAVNTEAFF
CDR3 DNA: TGTGCCAGCAGCTTGGCAGTGAACACTGAAGCTTTCTTT

CDR3 length: 11
V gene: TRBV21-1
clone size: NA
J gene: TRBJ1-1
D gene: NA
CDR3 protein: CATGTGGTAFF
CDR3 DNA: TGTGCCACGGGGACAGGGGGAACAGCTTTCTTT

CDR3 length: 16
V gene: TRBV6-1
clone size: NA
J gene: TRBJ2-7
D gene: TRBD1
CDR3 protein: CASSEWRTGGSYEQYF
CDR3 DNA: TGTGCCAGCAGTGAATGGAGGACAGGTGGGTCCTACGAGCAGTACTTC

CDR3 length: 14
V gene: TRBV11-2
clone size: NA
J gene: TRBJ1-2
D gene: TRBD1
CDR3 protein: CASSFRDRVYGYTF
CDR3 DNA: TGTGCCAGCAGCTTTAGAGACAGGGTGTATGGCTACACCTTC

CDR3 length: 14
V gene: TRBV6-6
clone size: NA
J gene: TRBJ2-1
D gene: TRBD2
CDR3 protein: CASSSSTSGREQFF
CDR3 DNA: TGTGCCAGCAGTTCCTCGACTAGCGGAAGAGAGCAGTTCTTC

CDR3 length: 14
V gene: TRBV28
clone size: NA
J gene: TRBJ1-5
D gene: NA
CDR3 protein: CASSYPFGYQPQHF
CDR3 DNA: TGTGCCAGCAGTTACCCATTCGGTTATCAGCCCCAGCATTTT

CDR3 length: 18
V gene: TRBV18
clone size: NA
J gene: TRBJ2-7
D gene: TRBD2
CDR3 protein: CASSPPASGRSSDHEQYF
CDR3 DNA: TGTGCCAGCTCACCACCGGCTAGCGGGAGGTCCTCGGACCACGAGCAGTACTTC

CDR3 length: 15
V gene: TRBV27
clone size: once
J gene: TRBJ1-1
D gene: TRBD1
CDR3 protein: CASSLYWDRGSEAFF
CDR3 DNA: TGTGCCAGCAGTTTATATTGGGACAGGGGGTCTGAAGCTTTCTTT

CDR3 length: 14
V gene: TRBV5-4
clone size: NA
J gene: TRBJ1-2
D gene: NA
CDR3 protein: CASSSIRGNYGYTF
CDR3 DNA: TGTGCCAGCAGCTCTATAAGGGGAAACTATGGCTACACCTTC

CDR3 length: 12
V gene: TRBV14
clone size: NA
J gene: TRBJ1-2
D gene: NA
CDR3 protein: CASSHRFPLYTF
CDR3 DNA: TGTGCCAGCAGCCATAGATTTCCCCTATACACCTTC

CDR3 length: 15
V gene: TRBV27
clone size: NA
J gene: TRBJ1-5
D gene: NA
CDR3 protein: CASSFIKSPNQPQHF
CDR3 DNA: TGTGCCAGCAGTTTCATAAAGAGCCCTAATCAGCCCCAGCATTTT

CDR3 length: 11
V gene: TRBV6-1
clone size: NA
J gene: TRBJ2-7
D gene: NA
CDR3 protein: CASSDFPFQYF
CDR3 DNA: TGTGCCAGCAGTGACTTTCCCTTCCAGTACTTC

CDR3 length: 13
V gene: TRBV29-1
clone size: NA
J gene: TRBJ1-2
D gene: NA
CDR3 protein: CSVKPREDGGYTF
CDR3 DNA: TGCAGCGTCAAACCCAGGGAAGATGGTGGCTACACCTTC

CDR3 length: 15
V gene: TRBV6-5
clone size: NA
J gene: TRBJ2-7
D gene: TRBD1
CDR3 protein: CASSYESQGSYEQYF
CDR3 DNA: TGTGCCAGCAGTTACGAATCACAGGGGTCCTACGAGCAGTACTTC

CDR3 length: 19
V gene: TRBV30
clone size: NA
J gene: TRBJ2-3
D gene: NA
CDR3 protein: CAWSPGQGITSGSGDTQYF
CDR3 DNA: TGTGCCTGGAGCCCGGGACAGGGGATAACTAGCGGGAGTGGAGATACGCAGTATTTT

CDR3 length: 16
V gene: TRBV21-1
clone size: NA
J gene: TRBJ2-7
D gene: NA
CDR3 protein: CASSTLRGCLSYEQYF
CDR3 DNA: TGTGCCAGCAGCACCCTGAGGGGGTGCCTCTCCTACGAGCAGTACTTC

CDR3 length: 12
V gene: TRBV19
clone size: NA
J gene: TRBJ1-2
D gene: NA
CDR3 protein: CASRSAQAGYTF
CDR3 DNA: TGTGCCAGTAGGTCGGCCCAGGCTGGCTACACCTTC

CDR3 length: 16
V gene: TRBV27
clone size: NA
J gene: TRBJ2-7
D gene: TRBD2
CDR3 protein: CASSLSGSGLMGEQYF
CDR3 DNA: TGTGCCAGCAGTTTATCGGGCTCGGGACTAATGGGCGAGCAGTACTTC

CDR3 length: 16
V gene: TRBV9
clone size: NA
J gene: TRBJ2-2
D gene: TRBD2
CDR3 protein: CASSVEASGGTGELFF
CDR3 DNA: TGTGCCAGCAGCGTAGAGGCTAGCGGTGGAACCGGGGAGCTGTTTTTT

CDR3 length: 14
V gene: TRBV5-8
clone size: once
J gene: TRBJ2-5
D gene: NA
CDR3 protein: CASSRDPLPETQYF
CDR3 DNA: TGTGCCAGCAGCCGTGACCCACTACCGGAGACCCAGTACTTC

CDR3 length: 17
V gene: TRBV5-1
clone size: NA
J gene: TRBJ1-1
D gene: NA
CDR3 protein: CASSLTGHVGVNTEAFF
CDR3 DNA: TGCGCCAGCAGCTTGACAGGGCACGTGGGGGTGAACACTGAAGCTTTCTTT

CDR3 length: 20
V gene: TRBV23-1
clone size: NA
J gene: TRBJ2-4
D gene: TRBD2
CDR3 protein: CASSPLPGEDGRIAKNIQYF
CDR3 DNA: TGCGCCAGCAGTCCCCTCCCTGGGGAAGACGGGAGGATAGCCAAAAACATTCAGTACTTC

CDR3 length: 12
V gene: TRBV6-4
clone size: NA
J gene: TRBJ2-1
D gene: NA
CDR3 protein: CASSDSVNEQFF
CDR3 DNA: TGTGCCAGCAGTGACAGCGTGAATGAGCAGTTCTTC

CDR3 length: 16
V gene: TRBV4-1
clone size: NA
J gene: TRBJ2-5
D gene: NA
CDR3 protein: CASSQVTTRADETQYF
CDR3 DNA: TGCGCCAGCAGTCAAGTGACGACTAGGGCTGATGAGACCCAGTACTTC

CDR3 length: 20
V gene: TRBV11-3
clone size: once
J gene: TRBJ2-1
D gene: NA
CDR3 protein: CASSLYLASWGTSSYNEQFF
CDR3 DNA: TGTGCCAGCAGCTTATATCTAGCGAGTTGGGGGACGAGCTCCTACAATGAGCAGTTCTTC

CDR3 length: 15
V gene: TRBV19
clone size: NA
J gene: TRBJ1-4
D gene: NA
CDR3 protein: CASSKRQATNEKLFF
CDR3 DNA: TGTGCCAGTAGTAAAAGACAAGCAACTAATGAAAAACTGTTTTTT

CDR3 length: 19
V gene: TRBV15
clone size: NA
J gene: TRBJ2-7
D gene: TRBD2
CDR3 protein: CATSRGTGKRLAGIYEQYF
CDR3 DNA: TGTGCCACCAGCAGAGGGACAGGGAAAAGACTAGCGGGGATCTACGAGCAGTACTTC

CDR3 length: 15
V gene: TRBV7-2
clone size: few
J gene: TRBJ2-1
D gene: NA
CDR3 protein: CASSSRVKAYNEQFF
CDR3 DNA: TGTGCCAGCAGCTCCAGGGTTAAGGCCTACAATGAGCAGTTCTTC

CDR3 length: 15
V gene: TRBV9
clone size: NA
J gene: TRBJ2-2
D gene: TRBD2
CDR3 protein: CASSVGSGGPGELFF
CDR3 DNA: TGTGCCAGCAGCGTAGGGAGCGGGGGCCCCGGGGAGCTGTTTTTT

CDR3 length: 15
V gene: TRBV6-5
clone size: few
J gene: TRBJ2-6
D gene: TRBD1
CDR3 protein: CASSRTGDGANVLTF
CDR3 DNA: TGTGCCAGCAGTCGAACAGGGGATGGGGCCAACGTCCTGACTTTC

CDR3 length: 14
V gene: TRBV5-8
clone size: NA
J gene: TRBJ2-3
D gene: NA
CDR3 protein: CASSSRTSTDTQYF
CDR3 DNA: TGTGCCAGCAGCTCCCGGACTAGCACAGATACGCAGTATTTT

CDR3 length: 14
V gene: TRBV11-2
clone size: NA
J gene: TRBJ1-5
D gene: NA
CDR3 protein: CASSLQQGYQPQHF
CDR3 DNA: TGTGCCAGCAGCTTACAACAGGGTTATCAGCCCCAGCATTTT

CDR3 length: 14
V gene: TRBV7-3
clone size: NA
J gene: TRBJ2-1
D gene: TRBD2
CDR3 protein: CASSLIGTSDEQFF
CDR3 DNA: TGTGCCAGCAGCTTAATCGGGACTAGCGATGAGCAGTTCTTC

CDR3 length: 14
V gene: TRBV2
clone size: NA
J gene: TRBJ1-4
D gene: TRBD1
CDR3 protein: CASRDRTGAEKLFF
CDR3 DNA: TGTGCCAGCAGGGACAGGACAGGGGCTGAAAAACTGTTTTTT

CDR3 length: 14
V gene: TRBV30
clone size: NA
J gene: TRBJ1-1
D gene: TRBD1
CDR3 protein: CAWSAGTGATEAFF
CDR3 DNA: TGTGCCTGGAGTGCCGGGACAGGGGCCACTGAAGCTTTCTTT

CDR3 length: 11
V gene: TRBV5-1
clone size: NA
J gene: TRBJ2-7
D gene: NA
CDR3 protein: CASSLADEQYF
CDR3 DNA: TGCGCCAGCAGCTTGGCCGACGAGCAGTACTTC

CDR3 length: 13
V gene: TRBV6-5
clone size: NA
J gene: TRBJ1-2
D gene: NA
CDR3 protein: CASSPLGTTGYTF
CDR3 DNA: TGTGCCAGCAGTCCCCTTGGGACAACTGGCTACACCTTC

CDR3 length: 14
V gene: TRBV6-1
clone size: once
J gene: TRBJ1-1
D gene: NA
CDR3 protein: CASSDRGTNTEAFF
CDR3 DNA: TGTGCCAGCAGTGATAGGGGGACGAACACTGAAGCTTTCTTT

CDR3 length: 16
V gene: TRBV5-6
clone size: NA
J gene: TRBJ1-5
D gene: NA
CDR3 protein: CASSLMTDFSNQPQHF
CDR3 DNA: TGTGCCAGCAGCTTGATGACAGATTTTAGCAATCAGCCCCAGCATTTT

CDR3 length: 12
V gene: TRBV2
clone size: NA
J gene: TRBJ1-5
D gene: NA
CDR3 protein: CASSHRDQPQHF
CDR3 DNA: TGTGCCAGCAGCCACAGGGATCAGCCCCAGCATTTT

CDR3 length: 14
V gene: TRBV14
clone size: NA
J gene: TRBJ1-1
D gene: NA
CDR3 protein: CASSQAPGGTEAFF
CDR3 DNA: TGTGCCAGCAGCCAGGCCCCGGGGGGAACTGAAGCTTTCTTT